This is a list of T cell receptor beta chains from one sample in a study of identical twins' blood T cells. MiXCR, applied by TCRdb to the 5' RACE reads, yields one record per CDR3 protein. This sample carries 400,000 or so distinct CDR3 sequences, about 28% of them seen once, and the ten largest clones take 5.5% to 6.5%. The specimen was PBMCs. These receptors came from a woman aged 18-49 years in good health. CDR3s include the opening cysteine and the closing phenylalanine or tryptophan. A D gene is named only where the DNA matches it firmly. Clone size is not always given. Where it is, it says once, few, many or a class for expanded clones.

CDR3 protein: CSAVTGSETQYF
CDR3 DNA: TGCAGTGCCGTGACAGGGTCGGAGACCCAGTACTTC
clone size: NA
D gene: TRBD1
V gene: TRBV20-1
J gene: TRBJ2-5

CDR3 protein: CASSQMSLGDYGYTF
CDR3 DNA: TGTGCCAGCAGCCAAATGTCTCTGGGGGATTATGGCTACACCTTC
clone size: NA
D gene: NA
V gene: TRBV3-1
J gene: TRBJ1-2

CDR3 protein: CSVGVPGTEAFF
CDR3 DNA: TGCAGCGTTGGGGTTCCGGGCACTGAAGCTTTCTTT
clone size: NA
D gene: NA
V gene: TRBV29-1
J gene: TRBJ1-1

CDR3 protein: CASSSSWTSGELTDTQYF
CDR3 DNA: TGTGCCAGCAGTTCTAGCTGGACTAGCGGGGAACTCACAGATACGCAGTATTTT
clone size: NA
D gene: TRBD2
V gene: TRBV12-3/TRBV12-4
J gene: TRBJ2-3

CDR3 protein: CASSPDRGDIQYF
CDR3 DNA: TGTGCCAGCAGCCCGGACAGGGGGGACATTCAGTACTTC
clone size: NA
D gene: TRBD1
V gene: TRBV7-9
J gene: TRBJ2-4

CDR3 protein: CASSYRDRTYGYTF
CDR3 DNA: TGTGCCAGCAGCTACCGGGACAGGACCTATGGCTACACCTTC
clone size: NA
D gene: TRBD1
V gene: TRBV13
J gene: TRBJ1-2

CDR3 protein: CASSYSTGENTIYF
CDR3 DNA: TGTGCCAGCAGTTACTCGACAGGGGAGAACACCATATATTTT
clone size: few
D gene: TRBD1
V gene: TRBV6-6
J gene: TRBJ1-3

CDR3 protein: CVSSYRALGYGYTF
CDR3 DNA: TGTGTCAGCAGTTACAGGGCCCTGGGCTATGGCTACACCTTC
clone size: NA
D gene: NA
V gene: TRBV12-3/TRBV12-4
J gene: TRBJ1-2

CDR3 protein: CSVGFFMNTEAFF
CDR3 DNA: TGCAGCGTTGGGTTCTTCATGAACACTGAAGCTTTCTTT
clone size: few
D gene: NA
V gene: TRBV29-1
J gene: TRBJ1-1

CDR3 protein: CSVWTRTGELFF
CDR3 DNA: TGCAGCGTTTGGACGAGGACCGGGGAGCTGTTTTTT
clone size: many
D gene: NA
V gene: TRBV29-1
J gene: TRBJ2-2

CDR3 protein: CSARGVEGNQPQHF
CDR3 DNA: TGCAGTGCGCGGGGGGTGGAGGGCAATCAGCCCCAGCATTTT
clone size: few
D gene: NA
V gene: TRBV20-1
J gene: TRBJ1-5

CDR3 protein: CASSLEVGTEAFF
CDR3 DNA: TGCGCCAGCAGCTTGGAAGTCGGCACTGAAGCTTTCTTT
clone size: many
D gene: NA
V gene: TRBV5-1
J gene: TRBJ1-1

CDR3 protein: CASSELQRGKTQYF
CDR3 DNA: TGTGCCAGCAGTGAACTCCAAAGGGGAAAGACCCAGTACTTC
clone size: NA
D gene: NA
V gene: TRBV6-1
J gene: TRBJ2-5

CDR3 protein: CASGLWTDPETQYF
CDR3 DNA: TGTGCTAGTGGTTTGTGGACAGACCCAGAGACCCAGTACTTC
clone size: NA
D gene: NA
V gene: TRBV12-5
J gene: TRBJ2-5

CDR3 protein: CASSFTGVGQPQHF
CDR3 DNA: TGTGCCAGCAGCTTTACAGGGGTTGGTCAGCCCCAGCATTTT
clone size: many
D gene: TRBD1
V gene: TRBV11-2
J gene: TRBJ1-5

CDR3 protein: CASSYTGGDQPQHF
CDR3 DNA: TGTGCCAGCAGCTACACAGGGGGCGATCAGCCCCAGCATTTT
clone size: NA
D gene: TRBD1
V gene: TRBV7-9
J gene: TRBJ1-5

CDR3 protein: CASSLEGLANSEQYF
CDR3 DNA: TGTGCCAGCAGCTTAGAGGGACTAGCGAATAGCGAGCAGTACTTC
clone size: NA
D gene: TRBD2
V gene: TRBV7-9
J gene: TRBJ2-7

CDR3 protein: CSARGLVHEQFF
CDR3 DNA: TGCAGTGCTCGAGGTCTAGTTCATGAGCAGTTCTTC
clone size: many
D gene: NA
V gene: TRBV20-1
J gene: TRBJ2-1

CDR3 protein: CASSHPLAGVSDTQYF
CDR3 DNA: TGTGCCAGCAGTCACCCACTAGCGGGAGTTTCAGATACGCAGTATTTT
clone size: NA
D gene: TRBD2
V gene: TRBV6-2/TRBV6-3
J gene: TRBJ2-3

CDR3 protein: CASSFMRLANTGELFF
CDR3 DNA: TGTGCCAGCAGCTTTATGAGGCTAGCGAACACCGGGGAGCTGTTTTTT
clone size: NA
D gene: NA
V gene: TRBV7-3
J gene: TRBJ2-2

CDR3 protein: CASSISGLQETQYF
CDR3 DNA: TGTGCCAGCAGCATCAGCGGTTTACAAGAGACCCAGTACTTC
clone size: few
D gene: NA
V gene: TRBV6-5
J gene: TRBJ2-5

CDR3 protein: CASSLLSATEAFF
CDR3 DNA: TGCGCCAGCAGCTTACTTTCAGCCACTGAAGCTTTCTTT
clone size: few
D gene: NA
V gene: TRBV5-1
J gene: TRBJ1-1

CDR3 protein: CSVSGAGYGYTF
CDR3 DNA: TGCAGCGTAAGTGGCGCAGGCTATGGCTACACCTTC
clone size: many
D gene: NA
V gene: TRBV29-1
J gene: TRBJ1-2